What follows are 25 T cell receptor beta chains derived from one specimen sequenced in a study of cytomegalovirus exposure and HLA in healthy donors. The PCR contained 60 Vbeta and 13 Jbeta primers. The data were produced by immunoSEQ multiplex PCR, yet TCRdb's version contains in-frame clones alone and is incomplete. The sample includes over 150,000 clones, roughly 82% seen only once; the top ten take about 1.6%. What was sequenced was PBMCs. These TCRs come from a girl under 18 in good health and CMV-seropositive.

The chain recombines TRBV27 with TRBJ1-5, with 8 bases aligning to TRBD1. CDR1 is MNHEY, CDR2 SMNVEV, per germline (reference sequence). V lost 1 base to trimming and J lost 5 bases; unmatched junction nucleotides: 4. The CDR3 is made up of 15 amino acids. The CDR3 spells CASSLFPDRDQPQHF. CDR3 coding DNA: TGTGCCAGCAGTTTATTCCCGGACAGGGATCAGCCCCAGCATTTT.

V and J are TRBV28 and TRBJ2-7; 9 bases align to TRBD2. With V trimmed by 7 bases and J by 3 bases, 10 bases remained unmatched. Germline-derived CDR1 and CDR2 are MDHEN and SYDVKM. The CDR3 spans 15 residues. The CDR3 nucleotides are TGTGCCAGCACCGTCTTGGCGGGGGGGCTCTACGAGCAGTACTTC. Translating gives CASTVLAGGLYEQYF.

This clone was seen more than once but under ten times. This sequence joins TRBV19 and TRBJ1-1; D may be TRBD1 (6 bases). The CDR3 extends over 13 amino acids. CDR1 LNHDA and CDR2 SQIVND come from the germline V gene (reference sequence). Deletions cut 9 bases from V and 1 base from J, with 12 bases between. The CDR3 here is CASGLQGNTEAFF. CDR3 nucleotide sequence: TGTGCCAGCGGATTACAGGGGAACACTGAAGCTTTCTTT.

A few counts support this clone. This chain joins TRBV2 and TRBJ1-3; D gene unclear. The CDR3 is 15 residues long. Deletions cut 5 bases from V and 8 bases from J, with 19 bases between. Germline V gene sequence: CDR1 SNHLY, CDR2 FYNNEI. The CDR3 DNA sequence: TGTGCCAGCAGTTCCGGGCTCGCGAGGGTATACACCATATATTTT. This gives the protein CASSSGLARVYTIYF.

This chain joins TRBV7-9 and TRBJ1-2; 8 nucleotides match TRBD1. Germline V gene data show CDR1 as SEHNR and CDR2 as FQNEAQ (reference sequence). V was pared by 5 bases and J by 4 bases, with 9 bases of the junction left unmatched. This CDR3 comprises 15 residues. CDR3 loop: CASSTIRQGSYGYTF. The DNA for the CDR3 is TGTGCCAGCAGCACAATCCGACAGGGGAGCTATGGCTACACCTTC.

This rearrangement joins TRBV9 to TRBJ2-6, with 11 bases fitting TRBD2. There are 19 residues in the CDR3. V lost 0 bases, J lost 3 bases, and 8 bases stayed unmatched. CDR1 and CDR2 (germline): SGDLS, YYNGEE. The CDR3 spells CASSVGMLAGGNGANVLTF. In DNA, the CDR3 is TGTGCCAGCAGCGTAGGTATGCTAGCGGGGGGTAATGGGGCCAACGTCCTGACTTTC. Filled out from reference TRBV9 and TRBJ2-6, the complete variable domain reads DSGVTQTPKHLITATGQRVTLRCSPRSGDLSVYWYQQSLDQGLQFLIQYYNGEERAKGNILERFSAQQFPDLHSELNLSSLELGDSALYFCASSVGMLAGGNGANVLTFGAGSRLTVL.

The J gene is TRBJ1-4, the V gene TRBV30, with D possibly TRBD1 on 5 matching bases. The ends were cut back, 0 bases at V and 4 bases at J, with 9 bases in the middle. This CDR3 spans 14 amino acids. Germline-derived CDR1 and CDR2 are GTSNPN and SVGIG (reference sequence). The CDR3: CAWSVPGNNEKLFF. The DNA of the CDR3 is TGTGCCTGGAGTGTACCAGGGAATAATGAAAAACTGTTTTTT.

The V gene is TRBV7-2, the J gene TRBJ1-2; 7 nucleotides match TRBD1. Germline V lookup: CDR1 SGHTA, CDR2 FQGNSA. V was pared by 9 bases and J by 10 bases, with 14 bases of the junction left unmatched. The CDR3 totals 13 residues. CDR3 DNA: TGTGCCAGTAGGCCCCAGTATGGACAGGCCTACACCTTC. Encoded protein: CASRPQYGQAYTF.

V is TRBV6-1 and J is TRBJ1-2; D is perhaps TRBD1 (5 bases). CDR1 is MNHNS and CDR2 is SASEGT in the germline V gene. The CDR3 extends over 15 amino acids. The V gene lost 3 bases and the J gene lost 1 base, with 12 bases spanning the gap. The CDR3: CASSEQGVGNYGYTF. In DNA form, the CDR3 reads TGTGCCAGCAGTGAGCAGGGTGTTGGTAACTATGGCTACACCTTC.

This sequence joins TRBV15 and TRBJ2-5; 7 nucleotides align to TRBD2. Germline assignment: CDR1 LNHNV and CDR2 YYDKDF (reference sequence). V dropped 3 bases and J dropped 0; count of bases not matched to a gene: 1. CDR3 length: 14 amino acids. This CDR3 reads CATSRRGYQETQYF. DNA for the CDR3: TGTGCCACCAGCAGGCGGGGGTACCAAGAGACCCAGTACTTC.

The chain has TRBV7-9 and TRBJ1-2; D might be TRBD1 (5 bases). V dropped 0 bases and J dropped 7 bases, with 12 bases sitting between them. The CDR3 consists of 14 residues. Germline V gives CDR1 SEHNR, CDR2 FQNEAQ (reference sequence). CDR3 nucleotide sequence: TGTGCCAGCAGCTTAGCCAGGCCCGGGGGTGGCTACACCTTC. Amino acid sequence: CASSLARPGGGYTF. Based on the CDR3 plus reference TRBV7-9 and TRBJ1-2, the full variable domain is DTGVSQNPRHKITKRGQNVTFRCDPISEHNRLYWYRQTLGQGPEFLTYFQNEAQLEKSRLLSDRFSAERPKGSFSTLEIQRTEQGDSAMYLCASSLARPGGGYTFGSGTRLTVV.

The chain carries TRBV7-8 and TRBJ2-2, with 7 bases that match TRBD1. With 5 bases clipped from V and 9 bases from J, the junction kept 18 bases outside the gene matches. CDR3 length equals 17 residues. CDR1 and CDR2 from the germline V gene are SGHVS and FQNEAQ. The CDR3 DNA sequence: TGTGCCAGCAGCCAAGGAGATAGACAGGGTCATGGGCGGGAGCTGTTTTTT. Its protein is CASSQGDRQGHGRELFF.

The chain combines TRBV18 with TRBJ1-4, with D unresolved. Germline CDR1 is KGHSH and CDR2 is LQKENI. Between the trimmed V and J ends, which lost 2 bases and 5 bases, there was a span of 12 bases. The CDR3 is 15 residues long. This CDR3 is CASSPTRVTNEKLFF. The DNA of the CDR3 is TGTGCCAGCTCACCAACGAGGGTGACGAATGAAAAACTGTTTTTT.

The chain recombines TRBV5-6 with TRBJ1-1; D call uncertain. V was trimmed by 5 bases and J by 0 bases, leaving 8 bases between them. The CDR3 has 13 amino acids. Per the germline V gene, CDR1 is SGHDT and CDR2 is YYEEEE. The DNA of the CDR3 is TGTGCCAGCAGGGGCTGGATGAACACTGAAGCTTTCTTT. Encoded protein: CASRGWMNTEAFF. Drawing the rest from reference TRBV5-6 and TRBJ1-1, the complete variable domain is DAGVTQSPTHLIKTRGQQVTLRCSPKSGHDTVSWYQQALGQGPQFIFQYYEEEERQRGNFPDRFSGHQFPNYSSELNVNALLLGDSALYLCASRGWMNTEAFFGQGTRLTVV.

CDR3 coding DNA: TGTGCCAGCAGCCTCGACAGGGGGCGGTCCTACGAGCAGTACTTC. Its translation is CASSLDRGRSYEQYF. The chain recombines TRBV5-4 with TRBJ2-7, with 10 bases fitting TRBD1. The germline V gene has CDR1 SGHNT and CDR2 YYREEE (reference sequence). The CDR3 contains 15 residues. The trim removed 4 bases at V and 1 base at J, leaving 5 bases unmatched.

The chain employs TRBV6-5 and TRBJ1-2; D gene ambiguous. V shed 2 bases and J shed 9 bases, with 10 bases lying between them. Germline CDR1 reads MNHEY; CDR2 reads SVGAGI. The CDR3 runs to 12 residues. Written as DNA, the CDR3 is TGTGCCAGCAGTTACGGCCCCGGGAGCTACACCTTC. Encoded protein: CASSYGPGSYTF.

J is TRBJ2-7 and V is TRBV5-4; D is undetermined. CDR3 length: 12 amino acids. Trimming shortened V by 3 bases and J by 7 bases, and 11 bases separated the two germline ends. The germline V gene has CDR1 SGHNT and CDR2 YYREEE (reference sequence). CDR3 bases: TGTGCCAGCAGCTCTGATGCCAGAGAGCAGTACTTC. Encoded protein: CASSSDAREQYF.

This chain connects TRBV5-5 to TRBJ2-7; 8 bases match TRBD1. The CDR3 has 15 residues. CDR1 and CDR2 (germline): SGHKS, YYEKEE (reference sequence). J lost 4 bases, V lost 4 bases, and 10 bases had no gene match. The CDR3 protein is CASSTGQGLGYEQYF. In DNA, the CDR3 is TGTGCCAGCAGCACCGGACAGGGTCTGGGTTACGAGCAGTACTTC.

The genes are TRBV7-8 and TRBJ2-7; 8 bases match TRBD1. CDR1 is SGHVS and CDR2 is FQNEAQ in the germline V gene. V trimming: 2 bases; J trimming: 5 bases; junction bases outside the gene matches: 8. This CDR3 has 15 amino acids. This CDR3 reads CASSLTGTGPHEQYF. The CDR3 coding sequence is TGTGCCAGCAGCTTAACAGGGACAGGTCCCCACGAGCAGTACTTC.

The chain employs TRBV7-3 and TRBJ2-3, with 10 bases matching TRBD2. The CDR3 extends over 16 amino acids. CDR1 is SGHTA, CDR2 FQGTGA, per germline. Unmatched junction bases numbered 9, after V lost 3 bases and J lost 6 bases. The DNA for the CDR3 is TGTGCCAGCAGCTTGGGTAGCGGGAGGCTCCTGGATACGCAGTATTTT. This gives the protein CASSLGSGRLLDTQYF.

The V gene is TRBV5-6, the J gene TRBJ1-2; possible D gene TRBD1, 6 bases. The CDR3 is 11 amino acids. Trimming cost V 4 bases and J 8 bases, with 9 bases left between them. Germline loops: CDR1 SGHDT, CDR2 YYEEEE. The CDR3 DNA reads as TGTGCCAGCAGCACAACAGGGGGCTACACCTTC. It encodes CASSTTGGYTF. The whole variable domain, remainder taken from reference TRBV5-6 and TRBJ1-2, is DAGVTQSPTHLIKTRGQQVTLRCSPKSGHDTVSWYQQALGQGPQFIFQYYEEEERQRGNFPDRFSGHQFPNYSSELNVNALLLGDSALYLCASSTTGGYTFGSGTRLTVV.

The gene calls are TRBV2 and TRBJ1-2; perhaps TRBD1 as D (6 bases). This CDR3 is 13 amino acids long. V lost 6 bases, J lost 6 bases, and 14 bases lay in between. CDR1 SNHLY and CDR2 FYNNEI come from the germline V gene. CDR3 nucleotides: TGTGCCAGCAGCCAACAGGGATTCGATGGCTACACCTTC. This codes for CASSQQGFDGYTF.

The J gene is TRBJ2-1, the V gene TRBV27; D ambiguous. The CDR3 is made up of 14 amino acids. Germline CDR1 and CDR2: MNHEY and SMNVEV (reference sequence). Trimming cost V 4 bases and J 4 bases, with 11 bases left between them. The CDR3 DNA reads as TGTGCCAGCAGTTCCTTAGAACAGTACAATGAGCAGTTCTTC. Protein: CASSSLEQYNEQFF.

The table lists this clone with a few counts. The CDR3 here is CASSEGGRETQYF. The CDR3 DNA is TGTGCCAGCAGTGAAGGGGGCAGGGAGACCCAGTACTTC. The chain employs TRBV25-1 and TRBJ2-5; possibly TRBD1 for D (6 bases). The germline V gene encodes CDR1 MGHDK and CDR2 SYGVNS. The CDR3 spans 13 residues. Trimming took 2 bases from V and 5 from J, leaving 9 bases between them.

The V and J genes are TRBV28 and TRBJ1-1; TRBD1 might be the D (5 bases). This CDR3 has 14 amino acids. CDR1 and CDR2 (germline): MDHEN, SYDVKM. The V and J ends lost 3 bases and 0 bases respectively, with 8 bases between them. DNA for the CDR3: TGTGCCAGCAGTTTCTCAGGGATGAACACTGAAGCTTTCTTT. It is translated as CASSFSGMNTEAFF. Supplemented by reference TRBV28 and TRBJ1-1, the full variable domain reads DVKVTQSSRYLVKRTGEKVFLECVQDMDHENMFWYRQDPGLGLRLIYFSYDVKMKEKGDIPEGYSVSREKKERFSLILESASTNQTSMYLCASSFSGMNTEAFFGQGTRLTVV.